One sample yielded the 22 T cell receptor beta chains listed below, sequenced in a study of blood T cell repertoires in COVID-19. The assay was immunoSEQ multiplex PCR, and TCRdb's table has in-frame clones only and misses some. The table has 250,000 or so clones, about 91% seen once. The sequencing input was peripheral blood. Every receptor here comes from a woman aged 40 to 55 who had recovered from COVID-19.

The genes are TRBV24-1 and TRBJ2-5; 10 bases fit TRBD1. The CDR3 loop spans 15 amino acids. Trimming cost V 4 bases and J 5 bases; bases outside gene matches: 6. The germline gives CDR1 KGHDR, CDR2 SFDVKD. The CDR3 DNA reads as TGTGCCACCAGTGAAGGGGGACAGGGGTTGGAGACCCAGTACTTC. The encoded protein is CATSEGGQGLETQYF.

The J gene is TRBJ2-1, the V gene TRBV27; 10 bases map to TRBD2. CDR1 MNHEY and CDR2 SMNVEV come from the germline V gene (reference sequence). This CDR3 is built from 16 residues. J was trimmed by 8 bases and V by 6 bases; bases with no gene match: 13. The CDR3 loop reads CASSPWASGGAHEQFF. The CDR3, as DNA: TGTGCCAGCAGCCCCTGGGCAAGCGGGGGGGCCCATGAGCAGTTCTTC.

This clone was found once. The chain joins TRBV3-1 (or the pseudogene TRBV3-2) to TRBJ2-1; D unclear. The V end lost 0 bases, the J end lost 6 bases, and 21 bases lay between the germline ends. This CDR3 is built from 18 residues. The V gene's germline CDR1 is LGHDT and CDR2 YNNKEL (reference sequence). The CDR3 sequence: CASSQDKTRRRLVNEQFF. DNA for the CDR3: TGTGCCAGCAGCCAAGATAAGACGAGACGCCGGCTAGTCAATGAGCAGTTCTTC.

This chain connects TRBV19 to TRBJ1-1; D call uncertain. Germline V gene lookup returns CDR1 LNHDA and CDR2 SQIVND (reference sequence). CDR3 length: 14 amino acids. The V end lost 7 bases, the J end lost 1 base, and 13 bases lay between the germline ends. In DNA form, the CDR3 reads TGTGCCAGTACCTACGTCCGGGGGAACACTGAAGCTTTCTTT. Translating it yields CASTYVRGNTEAFF.

This chain connects TRBV4-2 to TRBJ2-3; 8 bases line up with TRBD2. Per germline, CDR1 LGHNA and CDR2 YNFKEQ. Trimming removed 4 bases from V and 0 bases from J; junction bases left unmatched: 9. The CDR3 spans 17 residues. The CDR3: CASSLNPGGASTDTQYF. The CDR3 bases are TGTGCCAGCAGCCTTAACCCCGGGGGGGCTAGCACAGATACGCAGTATTTT.

V usage is TRBV6-2 or TRBV6-3 and J usage is TRBJ2-7; a possible D gene is TRBD1 (5 bases). This CDR3 spans 15 amino acids. Germline loops: CDR1 MNHEY, CDR2 SVGEGT. V gave up 4 bases and J gave up 4 bases, with 17 bases separating them. The CDR3 bases are TGTGCCAGCAGTTTTCGAGACAGACACGGTTACGAGCAGTACGTC. Translated, it gives CASSFRDRHGYEQYV.

CDR3 sequence: CASSQGGTGGYNEQFF. The CDR3 region has the DNA TGTGCCAGCAGCCAGGGAGGGACAGGCGGCTACAATGAGCAGTTCTTC. J is TRBJ2-1 and V is TRBV3-1 (or the pseudogene TRBV3-2), with D possibly matching TRBD1 (8 bases). The germline V gene encodes CDR1 LGHDT and CDR2 YNNKEL (reference sequence). Trimming took off 3 bases at V and 3 bases at J, with 15 bases between the two ends. CDR3 length equals 16 residues.

This clone was seen only once. This chain connects TRBV27 to TRBJ2-1; 7 bases agree with TRBD2. This CDR3 contains 14 residues. Looked up from germline, CDR1 is MNHEY and CDR2 is SMNVEV (reference sequence). The CDR3 DNA follows: TGTGCTTCATCGCTGGGAGGGCCTAACAATGAGCAGTTCTTC. Residues: CASSLGGPNNEQFF.

The V and J genes are TRBV9 and TRBJ2-1, with D possibly TRBD2 on 6 matching bases. Between the trimmed V and J ends, which lost 0 bases and 3 bases, there was a span of 10 bases. Per the germline V gene, CDR1 is SGDLS and CDR2 is YYNGEE. This CDR3 contains 15 residues. DNA for the CDR3: TGTGCCAGCAGCGTAGCGGGAGAGGGCTACAATGAGCAGTTCTTC. Its protein product is CASSVAGEGYNEQFF.

As to this clone: This CDR3 is also generated by other DNA sequences in the sample. CDR3 sequence (DNA): TGCAGTGCCCGTCCGGGCAATGAGCAGTTCTTC. Translating it yields CSARPGNEQFF. This chain uses TRBV20-1 with TRBJ2-1; D is unresolved. This CDR3 contains 11 residues. Germline loops: CDR1 DFQATT, CDR2 SNEGSKA (reference sequence). Trimming shortened V by 6 bases and J by 6 bases, and 9 bases separated the two germline ends.

The genes are TRBV7-8 and TRBJ2-1; the D is unclear. Germline V gene data show CDR1 as SGHVS and CDR2 as FQNEAQ. The CDR3 is 14 residues long. V shed 1 base and J shed 2 bases, with 6 bases lying between them. The CDR3 nucleotides are TGTGCCAGCAGCTTAGTAGCAGCCTACAATGAGCAGTTCTTC. This translates into CASSLVAAYNEQFF.

V gene TRBV6-5 combines with J gene TRBJ2-5; 8 bases line up with TRBD2. CDR1 is MNHEY, CDR2 SVGAGI, per germline. V was clipped by 6 bases and J by 10 bases; unmatched bases: 7. This CDR3 is built from 12 residues. CDR3: CASRISGGGQYF. In nucleotides, the CDR3 is TGTGCCAGCAGGATCAGCGGGGGCGGCCAGTACTTC.

This clone was seen only once. The chain links TRBV6-5 to TRBJ1-3, with 7 bases identical to TRBD1. There are 15 residues in the CDR3. Germline lookup yields CDR1 MNHEY and CDR2 SVGAGI. Losses at the gene ends were 6 bases for V and 2 bases for J; bases not matched to a gene: 7. The CDR3 DNA reads as TGTGCCAGCAGCCTACAGGGGTTTACTGGAAACACCATATATTTT. Its translation: CASSLQGFTGNTIYF.

The chain joins TRBV15 to TRBJ2-2, with D tentatively TRBD1 (5 bases). Germline values: CDR1 LNHNV, CDR2 YYDKDF (reference sequence). V lost 0 bases and J lost 6, with 17 bases in between. This CDR3 comprises 17 residues. CDR3 residues: CATSRDHSGSNSGELFF. CDR3 nucleotides: TGTGCCACCAGCAGAGATCATTCAGGGTCGAATTCCGGGGAGCTGTTTTTT.

V usage is TRBV5-4 and J usage is TRBJ2-3; D perhaps matches TRBD2 (6 bases). Germline V gives CDR1 SGHNT, CDR2 YYREEE (reference sequence). The CDR3 contains 15 residues. Trimming took 3 bases from V and 7 from J, leaving 18 bases between them. The CDR3 protein is CASSSGTAKAYTQYF. The DNA for the CDR3 is TGTGCCAGCAGCTCCGGGACTGCCAAGGCGTATACGCAGTATTTT.

The J gene is TRBJ2-2, the V gene TRBV19; 9 nucleotides line up with TRBD1. The CDR3 runs to 14 residues. With V trimmed by 4 bases and J by 7 bases, 4 bases remained unmatched. The germline gives CDR1 LNHDA, CDR2 SQIVND (reference sequence). The DNA for the CDR3 is TGTGCCAGTAGTAGCACAGGGGGCGTCGGGGAGCTGTTTTTT. It translates to CASSSTGGVGELFF.

The chain uses TRBV27 and TRBJ2-1, with a tentative D call TRBD1 (6 bases). Germline CDR1 is MNHEY and CDR2 is SMNVEV (reference sequence). This CDR3 has 13 residues. CDR3 amino acids: CATRGSPYNEQFF. The CDR3 DNA is TGTGCTACGAGGGGGTCACCCTACAATGAGCAGTTCTTC.

The chain employs TRBV18 and TRBJ2-5; D possibly corresponds to TRBD1 (6 bases). V was shortened by 3 bases and J by 5 bases, with 19 bases between the two germline ends. The CDR3 runs to 16 residues. The germline V gene encodes CDR1 KGHSH and CDR2 LQKENI. CDR3 protein: CASSPGILGGTETQYF. As DNA, the CDR3 is TGTGCCAGCTCACCGGGCATTTTAGGGGGTACGGAGACCCAGTACTTC.

The rearrangement links TRBV5-4 to TRBJ2-3; 7 nucleotides agree with TRBD1. The CDR3 sequence is 14 residues long. CDR1 and CDR2 from the germline V gene are SGHNT and YYREEE (reference sequence). The J segment lost 4 bases and the V segment lost 5 bases, leaving 7 bases of the junction unmatched. The CDR3 DNA sequence: TGTGCCAGCAGTGACAGGGAACGATCAGATACGCAGTATTTT. Protein: CASSDRERSDTQYF.

The chain has TRBV19 and TRBJ1-1, with D unclear. The CDR3 is 14 amino acids. Trimming took 7 bases from V and 4 from J, leaving 16 bases between them. Germline V gene sequence: CDR1 LNHDA, CDR2 SQIVND (reference sequence). CDR3 coding DNA: TGTGCCAGTATTTCACGGGGTCGGGGCACTGAAGCTTTCTTT. It translates to CASISRGRGTEAFF.

The chain couples TRBV10-2 to TRBJ2-7, with a possible D match to TRBD1 (5 bases). The V end lost 2 bases, the J end lost 6 bases, and 8 bases lay between the germline ends. Germline assignment: CDR1 WSHSY and CDR2 SAAADI. The CDR3 has 12 amino acids. The CDR3 DNA sequence: TGCGCCAGCAGTGAGGTGCAGGGCGAGCAGTACTTC. As protein: CASSEVQGEQYF.

The chain joins TRBV6-6 to TRBJ1-6; D gene uncertain. V lost 0 bases to trimming and J lost 7 bases, with 4 bases between them. CDR1 is MNHNY, CDR2 SVGAGI, per germline (reference sequence). CDR3 length: 13 residues. For the CDR3, the DNA is TGTGCCAGCAGTTACTCGGAGAATTCACCCCTCCACTTT. Protein product: CASSYSENSPLHF.